This TCR beta chain was profiled in a study of blood T cell repertoires in COVID-19. About the study: The United States, Italy and Spain provided the acute and convalescent COVID-19 samples.

There are 14 residues in the CDR3. V lost 6 bases and J lost 6; bases outside the gene matches: 5. Germline V gives CDR1 KGHSH, CDR2 LQKENI. As processed by the authors: The authors estimated nucleated cell counts from reference gene primer amplification. Profiling relied on immunoSEQ multiplex PCR, and the TCRdb table lists in-frame clones only, not all of them. V, J and clone size are taken as reported in that table, and D and trimming were inferred from the DNA itself. The table has around 94,000 clones, 84% seen once. The rearrangement joins TRBV18 to TRBJ1-5, with TRBD1 matching 10 bases. The sample consisted of peripheral blood. The sequence came from a human donor in a cohort sampled during active COVID-19. The CDR3 nucleotides are TGTGCCAGCTCCCGACAGGGGGCTGGTCAGCCCCAGCATTTT. Amino acids: CASSRQGAGQPQHF.